The 25 T cell receptor beta chains in this list originate from one sample, sequenced in a study of blood T cell repertoires in COVID-19. Here immunoSEQ multiplex PCR was the method, and the copy in TCRdb shows in-frame clones only, minus some. The sample has 83,000 or so clones; around 90% are singletons. The sequencing sample was made of peripheral blood. The source is a man older than 75 with active or convalescent COVID-19.

The chain uses TRBV30 and TRBJ2-2; D gene ambiguous. Germline V gives CDR1 GTSNPN, CDR2 SVGIG (reference sequence). This CDR3 comprises 13 residues. The V and J ends lost 1 base and 6 bases respectively, with 9 bases between them. CDR3 nucleotides: TGTGCCTGGAGTGGCAGGTCCGCCGGGGAGCTGTTTTTT. Amino acids: CAWSGRSAGELFF.

The genes are TRBV3-1 (or the pseudogene TRBV3-2) and TRBJ2-3, with 8 nucleotides matching TRBD1. The CDR3 spans 19 residues. CDR1 LGHDT and CDR2 YNNKEL come from the germline V gene (reference sequence). V was clipped by 3 bases and J by 5 bases; unmatched bases: 19. In DNA form, the CDR3 reads TGTGCCAGCAGCCAGACAGGGGACAGAATCTTAGTTGGGGGAGATACGCAGTATTTT. Its protein product is CASSQTGDRILVGGDTQYF.

The chain joins TRBV6-4 to TRBJ1-4; the D is unclear. The ends were cut back, 3 bases at V and 10 bases at J, with 18 bases in the middle. The CDR3 runs to 15 residues. CDR1 MRHNA and CDR2 SNTAGT come from the germline V gene. The chain's CDR3 is CASSETGSRVGKLFF. The CDR3 nucleotides read TGTGCCAGCAGTGAAACGGGGTCCCGGGTCGGAAAACTGTTTTTT.

This rearrangement joins TRBV6-5 to TRBJ1-2; the D gene is possibly TRBD1 (5 bases). Germline CDR1 MNHEY, CDR2 SVGAGI. The CDR3 is 14 residues long. Trimming pared 6 bases from V and 4 bases from J, leaving 15 bases between. The CDR3 nucleotides are TGTGCCAGCAGCCCCGGGGGGTCTGCCTATGGCTACACCTTC. Its translation is CASSPGGSAYGYTF.

The chain employs TRBV12-3 or TRBV12-4 and TRBJ2-4; no clear D. The CDR3 length is 12 residues. The V and J ends lost 3 bases and 5 bases respectively, with 5 bases between them. The CDR3 DNA reads as TGTGCCAGCAGTTTTTTCGAAAACATTCAGTACTTC. Translating it yields CASSFFENIQYF.

This clone was seen just once. V and J are TRBV25-1 and TRBJ1-3, with D perhaps TRBD1 (5 bases). Germline CDR1 reads MGHDK; CDR2 reads SYGVNS. The length of the CDR3 is 13 residues. V was cut by 4 bases and J by 2 bases, with 6 bases left in between. The CDR3 region has the DNA TGTGCCAGCAGTGCAGGGACTGGAAACACCATATATTTT. Translation gives CASSAGTGNTIYF.

This sequence joins TRBV5-6 and TRBJ2-7; D gene unclear. V lost 0 bases and J lost 12, with 7 bases in between. Germline CDR1 reads SGHDT; CDR2 reads YYEEEE. The CDR3 runs 10 residues. Here the CDR3 DNA reads TGTGCCAGCAGCTTGGTCCCCCGGTACGTC. Protein: CASSLVPRYV.

J is TRBJ1-4 and V is TRBV11-2; TRBD1 is a possible D gene (5 bases). Between the trimmed V and J ends, which lost 4 bases and 7 bases, there was a span of 13 bases. From germline, CDR1 is SGHAT and CDR2 FQNNGV. This CDR3 is 14 amino acids long. The CDR3 spells CASSSTTRGEKLFF. CDR3 DNA sequence: TGTGCCAGCAGCTCTACCACAAGGGGTGAAAAACTGTTTTTT. The variable domain in full, completed from reference TRBV11-2 and TRBJ1-4, reads EAGVAQSPRYKIIEKRQSVAFWCNPISGHATLYWYQQILGQGPKLLIQFQNNGVVDDSQLPKDRFSAERLKGVDSTLKIQPAKLEDSAVYLCASSSTTRGEKLFFGSGTQLSVL.

The chain carries TRBV28 and TRBJ1-2, with D possibly being TRBD1 (5 bases). V was clipped by 6 bases and J by 8 bases, with 10 bases between them. CDR3 length: 11 residues. Looked up from germline, CDR1 is MDHEN and CDR2 is SYDVKM. The CDR3 DNA reads as TGTGCCAGCAGGGACACCTTGGGCTACACCTTC. Encoded protein: CASRDTLGYTF.

The V call is TRBV5-1, the J call TRBJ1-6; 7 positions match TRBD1. Germline V gene sequence: CDR1 SGHRS, CDR2 YFSETQ. This CDR3 is 15 amino acids long. After removal of 4 bases from V and 7 bases from J, the junction contained 8 bases not matched to a gene. CDR3 coding DNA: TGCGCCAGCAGCGAGCGACAGGGTGGGAATTCACCCCTCCACTTT. This encodes CASSERQGGNSPLHF.

The rearrangement links TRBV7-9 to TRBJ1-4, with D uncertain. Trimming removed 5 bases from V and 8 bases from J, with 9 bases in between. From germline, CDR1 is SEHNR and CDR2 FQNEAQ (reference sequence). CDR3 length: 12 residues. The CDR3, as DNA: TGTGCCAGCAGCCGCGAGGAAGAAAAACTGTTTTTT. Translating it yields CASSREEEKLFF.

This clone has more than one count but fewer than ten. The V and J genes are TRBV6-5 and TRBJ1-5; the D gene is possibly TRBD1 (5 bases). From germline, CDR1 is MNHEY and CDR2 SVGAGI. Trimming removed 8 bases at V and 2 bases at J, with 16 bases between. CDR3 size: 15 residues. The CDR3 DNA is TGTGCCAGCCGTCGCGGGGGGTCTGGCAATCAGCCCCAGCATTTT. Translation gives CASRRGGSGNQPQHF.

The chain combines TRBV6-5 with TRBJ1-4, with TRBD1 matching 8 bases. The germline gives CDR1 MNHEY, CDR2 SVGAGI. The CDR3 is 14 amino acids. V shed 7 bases and J 7 bases; nucleotides not matched to a gene: 8. CDR3 sequence (DNA): TGTGCCAGCACCCGGACAGGGAAAAGTGAAAAACTGTTTTTT. It translates to CASTRTGKSEKLFF.

The gene calls are TRBV6-1 and TRBJ1-1, with a tentative D call TRBD1 (5 bases). V shed 4 bases and J shed 4 bases, with 19 bases lying between them. The germline V gene has CDR1 MNHNS and CDR2 SASEGT. There are 16 residues in the CDR3. CDR3 sequence reads: CASSGNLIRVGTEAFF. Here the CDR3 DNA reads TGTGCCAGCAGTGGAAACCTGATCAGGGTTGGCACTGAAGCTTTCTTT.

The J gene is TRBJ1-2, the V gene TRBV6-1, with TRBD1 matching over 8 bases. Germline CDR1 reads MNHNS; CDR2 reads SASEGT. The CDR3 covers 14 residues. V shed 2 bases, J shed 7 bases, and the junction held 6 bases outside the gene matches. CDR3 residues: CASSETGRGLGYTF. In nucleotides, the CDR3 is TGTGCCAGCAGTGAAACGGGCAGGGGGCTTGGCTACACCTTC.

The rearrangement joins TRBV19 to TRBJ2-1; perhaps TRBD2 as D (7 bases). V dropped 5 bases and J dropped 8 bases, with 19 bases sitting between them. Per germline, CDR1 LNHDA and CDR2 SQIVND (reference sequence). CDR3 size: 15 residues. CDR3 region: CASSLGGRRGDEQFF. The DNA of the CDR3 is TGTGCCAGTAGTTTGGGGGGGCGCAGGGGTGATGAGCAGTTCTTC.

This chain joins TRBV12-5 and TRBJ1-2; 8 nucleotides agree with TRBD1. There are 17 residues in the CDR3. Per the germline V gene, CDR1 is LGHNT and CDR2 is FRNRAP. V lost 0 bases to trimming and J lost 8 bases; unmatched junction nucleotides: 14. CDR3 in amino acids: CASGLVPGQEPRGGYTF. As DNA, the CDR3 is TGTGCTAGTGGTTTGGTACCGGGACAGGAGCCACGAGGAGGCTACACCTTC.

The chain links TRBV6-5 to TRBJ1-1; a weak D match, TRBD1 (5 bases). From germline, CDR1 is MNHEY and CDR2 SVGAGI. CDR3 length equals 14 residues. The V end lost 1 base, the J end lost 1 base, and 7 bases lay between the germline ends. For the CDR3, the DNA is TGTGCCAGCAGTTACTTAGGACAGAACACTGAAGCTTTCTTT. It codes for CASSYLGQNTEAFF.

In DNA form, the CDR3 reads TGTGCCAGTACTAAGGACAGGGGGGTCGGGGAGCTGTTTTTT. Translation: CASTKDRGVGELFF. This chain joins TRBV19 and TRBJ2-2, with 10 bases aligning to TRBD1. V trimming: 7 bases; J trimming: 7 bases; junction bases outside the gene matches: 6. Looked up from germline, CDR1 is LNHDA and CDR2 is SQIVND (reference sequence). CDR3 length equals 14 residues.

The chain joins TRBV7-2 to TRBJ2-2; no definite D call. There are 12 residues in the CDR3. Germline loops: CDR1 SGHTA, CDR2 FQGNSA. V lost 5 bases, J lost 2 bases, and 3 bases lay in between. The CDR3 DNA reads as TGTGCCAGCAGCCCTAACACCGGGGAGCTGTTTTTT. This codes for CASSPNTGELFF. The full variable domain, in which reference TRBV7-2 and TRBJ2-2 provide the parts outside the CDR3, is GAGVSQSPSNKVTEKGKDVELRCDPISGHTALYWYRQSLGQGLEFLIYFQGNSAPDKSGLPSDRFSAERTGGSVSTLTIQRTQQEDSAVYLCASSPNTGELFFGEGSRLTVL.

The rearrangement uses TRBV28 and TRBJ2-6; the D is unclear. Germline CDR1 reads MDHEN; CDR2 reads SYDVKM. The CDR3 has 15 residues. Between the trimmed V and J ends, which lost 3 bases and 0 bases, there was a span of 6 bases. This chain's CDR3 is CASSLRLSGANVLTF. DNA for the CDR3: TGTGCCAGCAGTTTGCGGCTCTCTGGGGCCAACGTCCTGACTTTC.

This sequence joins TRBV7-9 and TRBJ1-2, with D possibly being TRBD1 (5 bases). The ends were cut back, 5 bases at V and 5 bases at J, with 12 bases in the middle. The germline CDR1 and CDR2 sequences are SEHNR and FQNEAQ (reference sequence). The length of the CDR3 is 13 residues. The CDR3 coding sequence is TGTGCCAGCAGCCTGACAGAAGGATATGGCTACACCTTC. Encoded protein: CASSLTEGYGYTF.

The chain carries TRBV7-9 and TRBJ1-5; TRBD1 might be the D (6 bases). Germline lookup yields CDR1 SEHNR and CDR2 FQNEAQ (reference sequence). The CDR3 loop spans 16 amino acids. Trimming pared 4 bases from V and 1 base from J, leaving 14 bases between. Here the CDR3 DNA reads TGTGCCAGCAGCTCATATTCCAGGGGAAGCAATCAGCCCCAGCATTTT. Amino acids: CASSSYSRGSNQPQHF.

V usage is TRBV5-1 and J usage is TRBJ2-3; 8 bases are a match to TRBD1. The CDR3 extends over 14 amino acids. From germline, CDR1 is SGHRS and CDR2 YFSETQ. V was clipped by 5 bases and J by 5 bases; unmatched bases: 7. The DNA of the CDR3 is TGCGCCAGCAGGATCCGCAGGGGGCTAGATACGCAGTATTTT. Translated: CASRIRRGLDTQYF. The whole variable domain, filled in from reference TRBV5-1 and TRBJ2-3, reads KAGVTQTPRYLIKTRGQQVTLSCSPISGHRSVSWYQQTPGQGLQFLFEYFSETQRNKGNFPGRFSGRQFSNSRSEMNVSTLELGDSALYLCASRIRRGLDTQYFGPGTRLTVL.

The J gene is TRBJ2-2, the V gene TRBV5-4, with D tentatively TRBD1 (6 bases). The V gene's germline CDR1 is SGHNT and CDR2 YYREEE (reference sequence). The CDR3 spans 15 residues. The V and J ends lost 3 bases and 1 base respectively, with 10 bases between them. The CDR3 nucleotides read TGTGCCAGCAGCTACCGGGACAAGAACACCGGGGAGCTGTTTTTT. Amino acids: CASSYRDKNTGELFF. The full variable domain, with the rest looked up from reference TRBV5-4 and TRBJ2-2, is ETGVTQSPTHLIKTRGQQVTLRCSSQSGHNTVSWYQQALGQGPQFIFQYYREEENGRGNFPPRFSGLQFPNYSSELNVNALELDDSALYLCASSYRDKNTGELFFGEGSRLTVL.